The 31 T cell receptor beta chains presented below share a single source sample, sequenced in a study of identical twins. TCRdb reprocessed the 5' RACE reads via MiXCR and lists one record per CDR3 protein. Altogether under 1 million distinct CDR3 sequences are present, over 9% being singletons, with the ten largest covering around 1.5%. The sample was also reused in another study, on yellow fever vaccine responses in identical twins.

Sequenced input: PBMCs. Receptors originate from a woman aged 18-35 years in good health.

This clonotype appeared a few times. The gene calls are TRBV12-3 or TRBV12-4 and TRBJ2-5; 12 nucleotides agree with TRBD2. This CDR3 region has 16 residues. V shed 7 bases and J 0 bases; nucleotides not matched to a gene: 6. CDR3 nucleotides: TGTGCCAGCAAGACTAGCGGGGGCAAGTACCAAGAGACCCAGTACTTC. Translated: CASKTSGGKYQETQYF.

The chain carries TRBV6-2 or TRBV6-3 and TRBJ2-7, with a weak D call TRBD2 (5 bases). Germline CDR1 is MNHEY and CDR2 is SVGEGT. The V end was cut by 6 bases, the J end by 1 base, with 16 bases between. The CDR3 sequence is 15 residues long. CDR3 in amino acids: CASSNSGKGSYEQYF. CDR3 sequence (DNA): TGTGCCAGCAGCAACTCCGGGAAAGGGTCCTACGAGCAGTACTTC.

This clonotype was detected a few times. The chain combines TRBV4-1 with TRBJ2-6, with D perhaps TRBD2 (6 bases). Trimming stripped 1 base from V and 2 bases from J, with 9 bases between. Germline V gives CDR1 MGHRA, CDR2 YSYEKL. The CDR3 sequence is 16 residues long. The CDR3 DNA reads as TGCGCCAGCAGCCAAGTAGGAGGGCCTGGGGCCAACGTCCTGACTTTC. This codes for CASSQVGGPGANVLTF.

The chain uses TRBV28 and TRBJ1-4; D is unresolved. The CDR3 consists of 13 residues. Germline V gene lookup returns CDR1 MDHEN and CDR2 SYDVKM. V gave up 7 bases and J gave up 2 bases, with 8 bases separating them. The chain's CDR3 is CASNGGTNEKLFF. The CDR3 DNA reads TGTGCCAGCAACGGTGGGACTAATGAAAAACTGTTTTTT.

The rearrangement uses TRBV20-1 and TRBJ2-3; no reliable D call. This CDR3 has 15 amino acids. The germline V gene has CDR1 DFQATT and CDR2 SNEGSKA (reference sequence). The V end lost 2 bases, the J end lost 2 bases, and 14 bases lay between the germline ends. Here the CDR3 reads CSARLSKADTDTQYF. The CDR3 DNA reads TGCAGTGCTAGACTGTCCAAGGCCGACACAGATACGCAGTATTTT.

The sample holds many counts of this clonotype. The DNA of the CDR3 is TGCAGTGCTACCGGGACTAGCGGGGATAGCTCCTACAATGAGCAGTTCTTC. It encodes CSATGTSGDSSYNEQFF. The chain couples TRBV20-1 to TRBJ2-1; 13 nucleotides align to TRBD2. CDR1 and CDR2 (germline): DFQATT, SNEGSKA (reference sequence). The CDR3 is 17 amino acids. Unmatched junction bases numbered 6, after V lost 4 bases and J lost 0 bases.

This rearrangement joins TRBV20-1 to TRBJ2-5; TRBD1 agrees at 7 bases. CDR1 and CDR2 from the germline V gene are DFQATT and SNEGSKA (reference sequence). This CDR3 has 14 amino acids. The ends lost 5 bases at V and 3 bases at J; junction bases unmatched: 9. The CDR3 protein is CSAGAGTVKETQYF. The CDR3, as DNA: TGCAGTGCTGGGGCTGGGACAGTTAAAGAGACCCAGTACTTC.

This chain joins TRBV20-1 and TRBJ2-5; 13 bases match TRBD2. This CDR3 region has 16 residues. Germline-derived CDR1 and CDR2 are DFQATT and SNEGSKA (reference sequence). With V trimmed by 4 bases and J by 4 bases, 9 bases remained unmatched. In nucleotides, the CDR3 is TGCAGTGCTACCGGGACTAGCGGGAAGCGGGGAGAGACCCAGTACTTC. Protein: CSATGTSGKRGETQYF.

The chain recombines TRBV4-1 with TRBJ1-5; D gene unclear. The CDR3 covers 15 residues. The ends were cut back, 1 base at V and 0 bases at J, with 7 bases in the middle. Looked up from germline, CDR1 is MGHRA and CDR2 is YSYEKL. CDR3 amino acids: CASSQGRNSNQPQHF. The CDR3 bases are TGCGCCAGCAGCCAAGGGCGGAATAGCAATCAGCCCCAGCATTTT.

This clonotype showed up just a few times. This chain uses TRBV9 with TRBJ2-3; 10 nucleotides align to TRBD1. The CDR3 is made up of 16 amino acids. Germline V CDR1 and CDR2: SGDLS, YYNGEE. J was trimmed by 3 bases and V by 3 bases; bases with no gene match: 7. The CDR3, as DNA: TGTGCCAGCAGCGCCAAGACAGGGGGCGGGACAGATACGCAGTATTTT. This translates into CASSAKTGGGTDTQYF.

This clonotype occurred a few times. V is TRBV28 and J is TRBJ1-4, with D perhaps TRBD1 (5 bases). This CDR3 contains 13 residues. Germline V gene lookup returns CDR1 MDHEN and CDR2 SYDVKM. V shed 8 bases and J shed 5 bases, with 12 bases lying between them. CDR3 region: CASQGAYNEKLFF. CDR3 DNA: TGTGCCAGCCAGGGAGCTTACAATGAAAAACTGTTTTTT.

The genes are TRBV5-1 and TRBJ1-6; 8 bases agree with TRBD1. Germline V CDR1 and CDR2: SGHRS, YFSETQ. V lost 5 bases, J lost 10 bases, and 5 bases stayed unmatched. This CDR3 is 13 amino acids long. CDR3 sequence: CASRDRVLSPLHF. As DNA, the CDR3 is TGCGCCAGCAGGGACAGGGTTTTGTCACCCCTCCACTTT.

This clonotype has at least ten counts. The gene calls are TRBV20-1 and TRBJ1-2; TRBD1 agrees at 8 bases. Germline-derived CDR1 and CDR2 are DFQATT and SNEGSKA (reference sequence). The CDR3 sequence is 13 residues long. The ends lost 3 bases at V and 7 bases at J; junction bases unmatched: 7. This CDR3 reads CSARTRGRLGYTF. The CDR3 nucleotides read TGCAGTGCTAGGACCAGGGGGCGTCTTGGCTACACCTTC.

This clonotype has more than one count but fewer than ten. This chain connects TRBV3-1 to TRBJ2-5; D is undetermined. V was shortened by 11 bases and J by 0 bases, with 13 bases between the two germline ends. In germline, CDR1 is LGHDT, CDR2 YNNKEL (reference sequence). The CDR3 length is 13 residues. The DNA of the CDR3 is TGTGCCTCCTCGTGGGGTTACCAAGAGACCCAGTACTTC. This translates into CASSWGYQETQYF.

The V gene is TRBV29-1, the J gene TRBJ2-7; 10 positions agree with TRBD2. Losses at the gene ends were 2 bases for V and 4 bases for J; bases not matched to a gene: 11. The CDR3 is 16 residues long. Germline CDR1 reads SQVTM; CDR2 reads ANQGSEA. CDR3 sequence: CSVEHRGASGSYEQYF. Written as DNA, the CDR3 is TGCAGCGTTGAACACCGGGGGGCTAGCGGGAGTTACGAGCAGTACTTC.

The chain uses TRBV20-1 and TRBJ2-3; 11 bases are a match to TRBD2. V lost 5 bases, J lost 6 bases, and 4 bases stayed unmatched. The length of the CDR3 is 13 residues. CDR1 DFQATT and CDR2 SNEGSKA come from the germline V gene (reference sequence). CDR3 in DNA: TGCAGTGCTCTTAGCGGGGGGGTTGATACGCAGTATTTT. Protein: CSALSGGVDTQYF.

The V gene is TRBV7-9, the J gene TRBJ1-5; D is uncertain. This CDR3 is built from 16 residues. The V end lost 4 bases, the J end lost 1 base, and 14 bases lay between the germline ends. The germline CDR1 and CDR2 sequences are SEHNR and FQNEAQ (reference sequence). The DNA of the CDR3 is TGTGCCAGCAGCTCCTATTCGATTGGGAGCAATCAGCCCCAGCATTTT. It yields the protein CASSSYSIGSNQPQHF. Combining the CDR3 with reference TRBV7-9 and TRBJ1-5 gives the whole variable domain DTGVSQNPRHKITKRGQNVTFRCDPISEHNRLYWYRQTLGQGPEFLTYFQNEAQLEKSRLLSDRFSAERPKGSFSTLEIQRTEQGDSAMYLCASSSYSIGSNQPQHFGDGTRLSIL.

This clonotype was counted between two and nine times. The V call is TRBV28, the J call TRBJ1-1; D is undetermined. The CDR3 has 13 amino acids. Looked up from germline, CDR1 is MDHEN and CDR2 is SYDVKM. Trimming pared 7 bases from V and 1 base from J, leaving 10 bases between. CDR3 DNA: TGTGCCAGCATCTACCGGGCGAACACTGAAGCTTTCTTT. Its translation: CASIYRANTEAFF.

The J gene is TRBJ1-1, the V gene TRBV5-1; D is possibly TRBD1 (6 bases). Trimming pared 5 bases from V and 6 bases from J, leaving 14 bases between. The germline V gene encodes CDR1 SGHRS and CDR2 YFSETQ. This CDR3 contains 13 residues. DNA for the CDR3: TGCGCCAGCAGAGCCGGGGGGGCGGCTGAAGCTTTCTTT. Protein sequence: CASRAGGAAEAFF.

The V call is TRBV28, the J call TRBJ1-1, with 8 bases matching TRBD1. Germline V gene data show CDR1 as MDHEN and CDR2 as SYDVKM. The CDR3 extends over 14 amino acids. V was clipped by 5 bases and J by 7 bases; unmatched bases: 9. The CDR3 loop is CASSRLGQGGEAFF. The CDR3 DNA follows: TGTGCCAGCAGTAGACTAGGACAGGGCGGTGAAGCTTTCTTT.

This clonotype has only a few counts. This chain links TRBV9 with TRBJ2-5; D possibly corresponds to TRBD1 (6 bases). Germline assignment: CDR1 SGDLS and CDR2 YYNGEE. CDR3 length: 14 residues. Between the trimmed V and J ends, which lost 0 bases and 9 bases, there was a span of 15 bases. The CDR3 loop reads CASSVGDNKNAQYF. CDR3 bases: TGTGCCAGCAGCGTAGGGGACAACAAGAACGCCCAGTACTTC.

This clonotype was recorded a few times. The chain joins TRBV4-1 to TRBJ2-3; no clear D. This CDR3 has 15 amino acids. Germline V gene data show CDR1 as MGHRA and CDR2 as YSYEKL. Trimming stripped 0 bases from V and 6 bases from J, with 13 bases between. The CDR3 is CASSQEGALQDTQYF. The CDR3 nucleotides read TGCGCCAGCAGCCAAGAAGGAGCGCTACAGGATACGCAGTATTTT.

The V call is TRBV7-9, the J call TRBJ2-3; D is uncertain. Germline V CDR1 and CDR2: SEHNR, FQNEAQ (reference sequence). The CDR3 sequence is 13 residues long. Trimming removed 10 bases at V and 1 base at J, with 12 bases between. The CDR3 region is CATNSLGTDTQYF. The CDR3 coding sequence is TGTGCCACCAATTCGCTCGGCACAGATACGCAGTATTTT. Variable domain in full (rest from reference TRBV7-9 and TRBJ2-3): DTGVSQNPRHKITKRGQNVTFRCDPISEHNRLYWYRQTLGQGPEFLTYFQNEAQLEKSRLLSDRFSAERPKGSFSTLEIQRTEQGDSAMYLCATNSLGTDTQYFGPGTRLTVL.

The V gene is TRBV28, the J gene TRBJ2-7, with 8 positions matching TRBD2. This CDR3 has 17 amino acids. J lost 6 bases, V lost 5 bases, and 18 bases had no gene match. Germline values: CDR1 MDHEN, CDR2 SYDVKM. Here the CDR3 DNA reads TGTGCCAGCAGTCCCCGGGGAGCGGGAGAGCGAACCCGCGAGCAGTACTTC. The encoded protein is CASSPRGAGERTREQYF.

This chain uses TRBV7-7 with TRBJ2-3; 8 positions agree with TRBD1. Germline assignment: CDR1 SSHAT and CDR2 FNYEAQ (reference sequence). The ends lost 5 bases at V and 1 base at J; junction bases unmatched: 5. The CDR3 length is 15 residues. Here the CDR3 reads CASSATGGGTDTQYF. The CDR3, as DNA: TGTGCCAGCAGCGCCACAGGGGGAGGCACAGATACGCAGTATTTT.

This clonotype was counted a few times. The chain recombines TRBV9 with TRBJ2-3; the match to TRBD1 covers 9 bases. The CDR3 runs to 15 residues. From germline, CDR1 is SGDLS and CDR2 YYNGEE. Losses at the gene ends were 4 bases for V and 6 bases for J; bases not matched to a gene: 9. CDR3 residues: CASSTRDRAPDTQYF. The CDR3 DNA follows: TGTGCCAGCAGCACCCGGGACAGGGCCCCCGATACGCAGTATTTT.

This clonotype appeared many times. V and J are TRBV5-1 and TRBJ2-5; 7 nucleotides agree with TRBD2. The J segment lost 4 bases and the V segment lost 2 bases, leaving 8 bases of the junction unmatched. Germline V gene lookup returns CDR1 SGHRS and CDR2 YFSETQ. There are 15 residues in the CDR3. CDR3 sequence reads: CASSFKRDAPETQYF. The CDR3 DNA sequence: TGCGCCAGCAGCTTCAAGCGGGACGCCCCAGAGACCCAGTACTTC.

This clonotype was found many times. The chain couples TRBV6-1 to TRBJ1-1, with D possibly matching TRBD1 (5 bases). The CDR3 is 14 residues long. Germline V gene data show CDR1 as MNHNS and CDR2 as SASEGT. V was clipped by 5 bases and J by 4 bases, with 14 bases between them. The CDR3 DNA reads TGTGCCAGCAGTCAACTCCGGGGGAGCACTGAAGCTTTCTTT. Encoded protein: CASSQLRGSTEAFF.

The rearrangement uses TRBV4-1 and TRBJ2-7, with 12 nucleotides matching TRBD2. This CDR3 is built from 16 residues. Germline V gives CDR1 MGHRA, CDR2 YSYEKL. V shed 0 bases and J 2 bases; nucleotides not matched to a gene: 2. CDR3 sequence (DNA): TGCGCCAGCAGCCAAGATTCTAGCGGGAGGGCCTACGAGCAGTACTTC. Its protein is CASSQDSSGRAYEQYF.

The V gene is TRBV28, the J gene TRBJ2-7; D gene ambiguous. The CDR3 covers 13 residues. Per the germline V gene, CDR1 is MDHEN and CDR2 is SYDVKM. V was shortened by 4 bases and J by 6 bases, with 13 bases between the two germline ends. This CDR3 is CASSSHQRTEQYF. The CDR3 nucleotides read TGTGCCAGCAGTTCTCACCAGAGGACCGAGCAGTACTTC. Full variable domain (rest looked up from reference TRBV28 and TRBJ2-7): DVKVTQSSRYLVKRTGEKVFLECVQDMDHENMFWYRQDPGLGLRLIYFSYDVKMKEKGDIPEGYSVSREKKERFSLILESASTNQTSMYLCASSSHQRTEQYFGPGTRLTVT.

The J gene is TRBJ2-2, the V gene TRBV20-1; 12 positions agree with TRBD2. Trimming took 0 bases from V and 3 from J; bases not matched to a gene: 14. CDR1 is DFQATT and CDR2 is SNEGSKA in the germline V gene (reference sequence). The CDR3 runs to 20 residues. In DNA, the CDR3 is TGCAGTGCTAGAGAGGGACTGGGGACTAGCGGGTACGGGTACACCGGGGAGCTGTTTTTT. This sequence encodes CSAREGLGTSGYGYTGELFF.